What follows describes a single T cell receptor beta chain. The antigen is not known. Each cDNA held unique molecular identifiers, and template switching gave it a universal primer site. TCRdb processed the 5' RACE reads anew with MiXCR; each CDR3 protein has one entry. In the table there are approximately 620,000 distinct CDR3 sequences, more than 6.5% of which are singletons. This entry is derived from a study of identical twins. General observations from the study: The abundant beta clonotypes from cord blood had fewer insertions, and memory repertoires had none of this.

The CDR3 has 14 residues. The germline V gene encodes CDR1 GTSNPN and CDR2 SVGIG (reference sequence). V was clipped by 3 bases and J by 0 bases; unmatched bases: 1. In addition, the sample was reused for a study of yellow fever vaccine responses in identical twins.

The sequence was collected from a young woman in good health. This chain connects TRBV30 to TRBJ1-4; 7 bases line up with TRBD1. The sequenced material came from PBMCs. The CDR3 region has the DNA TGTGCCTGGAGCCAGGGGGCAACTAATGAAAAACTGTTTTTT. Translation: CAWSQGATNEKLFF.